A selection of T cell receptor beta chains follows, all from one sample in a study of CXCR3-negative and CXCR3-positive naive CD8 T cells. TCRdb reprocessed the 5' RACE reads; each CDR3 protein has one entry and no DNA is given. The listing records 100,000 to 150,000 distinct CDR3 sequences. Input material: naive CXCR3- CD8+ T cells from blood. These receptors were collected from a human donor in good health. Some clones in this sample may be carry-over from other donors' samples. The CDR3 runs from the conserved cysteine through the conserved F or W.

j_call: TRBJ1-2; v_call: TRBV20-1; cdr3_aa: CSARDPGGYGYTF
j_call: TRBJ2-1; v_call: TRBV29-1; cdr3_aa: CSVTPDDRNEQFF
j_call: TRBJ2-2; v_call: TRBV12-3/TRBV12-4; cdr3_aa: CASSWIQGTGELFF
j_call: TRBJ2-1; v_call: TRBV9; cdr3_aa: CASSVVAGGYNEQFF
j_call: TRBJ2-3; v_call: TRBV7-6; cdr3_aa: CASSSLAGGADTQYF
j_call: TRBJ2-1; v_call: TRBV5-4; cdr3_aa: CASSLGVGVEQFF
j_call: TRBJ2-7; v_call: TRBV29-1; cdr3_aa: CSVEDPARVPGEQYF
j_call: TRBJ1-3; v_call: TRBV4-3; cdr3_aa: CASSQDIATEGNTIYF
j_call: TRBJ2-3; v_call: TRBV19; cdr3_aa: CAAGGGISTDTQYF
j_call: TRBJ1-1; v_call: TRBV7-9; cdr3_aa: CASSLGDSPLALNTEAFF
j_call: TRBJ2-5; v_call: TRBV6-5; cdr3_aa: CASSYHISDIQETQYF
j_call: TRBJ2-5; v_call: TRBV7-8; cdr3_aa: CASSLPGQYQETQYF
j_call: TRBJ2-2; v_call: TRBV19; cdr3_aa: CASSIAMTGELFF
j_call: TRBJ2-7; v_call: TRBV28; cdr3_aa: CASSFTLDYEQCF
j_call: TRBJ1-5; v_call: TRBV7-9; cdr3_aa: CASSSRGGAYNQPQHF
j_call: TRBJ1-1; v_call: TRBV7-8; cdr3_aa: CASSMRTGRNTEAFF